The sequence of this TCR beta chain was determined in a study of Ad26.COV2.S vaccination and SARS-CoV-2 variants. This CDR3 has 13 residues. The germline V gene encodes CDR1 SGHAT and CDR2 FQNNGV. V lost 6 bases and J lost 4; bases outside the gene matches: 4. Repertoires were generated with immunoSEQ multiplex PCR, while TCRdb's copy carries only in-frame clones and drops some. The table has 300,000 to 400,000 clones, 80% to 90% seen once; the top ten hold roughly 3.1%. Treatment reported: 15 to 20 received Ad26.COV2.S at low or high dose, single or two shots; several received placebo; per-sample allocation not given. Specimen acquisition occurred on day 63 following the initial vaccine or placebo injection.

The specimen comprised peripheral blood, sampled in a trial of Ad26.COV2.S vaccine versus placebo. This receptor was taken from a person between 18 and 60 years old who received the Ad26.COV2.S COVID-19 vaccine or a placebo. The chain is built from TRBV11-2 and TRBJ2-7, with 9 bases aligning to TRBD2. The CDR3 bases are TGTGCCAGCAGACCGACTAGCGGTTACGAGCAGTACTTC. It yields the protein CASRPTSGYEQYF.